A selection of T cell receptor beta chains follows, all from one sample in a study of Ad26.COV2.S vaccination and SARS-CoV-2 variants. Repertoires were generated with immunoSEQ multiplex PCR, while TCRdb's copy carries only in-frame clones and drops some. There are fewer than 800,000 clones in the sample; roughly 90% occur only once, and over 1.3% lies in the top ten. The sequencing here drew on peripheral blood, taken in a trial of Ad26.COV2.S vaccine versus placebo. Receptor source: a person aged 18-65 years who received the Ad26.COV2.S COVID-19 vaccine or a placebo. CDR3s include the opening cysteine and the closing phenylalanine or tryptophan. D genes are given only for firm matches.

v_call	d_call	j_call	cdr3_aa
TRBV5-1	TRBD1	TRBJ2-7	CASSPSYGTANYEQYF
TRBV18	TRBD1	TRBJ1-3	CASSPGQGAGNTIYF
TRBV30	TRBD2	TRBJ2-3	CAWIPKLAGGTDTQYF
TRBV14	-	TRBJ1-2	CASSQGGSGTPIYGYTF
TRBV3-1/TRBV3-2	TRBD2	TRBJ2-2	CASSQRLAGHTGELFF
TRBV19	TRBD1	TRBJ1-4	CASSPGQGANEKLFF
TRBV30	-	TRBJ1-2	CAWSVRGGVRGYTF
TRBV30	-	TRBJ1-2	CAWSVRGIGGYTF
TRBV18	TRBD1	TRBJ1-2	CASSPSGTGNYGYTF
TRBV2	-	TRBJ2-5	CASNGYRERETQYF
TRBV30	-	TRBJ1-3	CAWSGRGGNTIYF
TRBV18	TRBD2	TRBJ2-1	CASSPGGSGNNEQFF
TRBV30	-	TRBJ1-5	CAWSRTTLGQPQHF